Listed below are T cell receptor beta chains from one sample, sequenced in a study of blood T cell repertoires in COVID-19. Measured with immunoSEQ multiplex PCR; TCRdb has only the in-frame clones, and not every one. Of some 150,000 clones in the sample, 84% are singletons; the top ten hold about 5%. The sequencing input was peripheral blood. The receptors were sampled from a human donor in a cohort sampled during active COVID-19. Each CDR3 is given with its conserved first and last residue. A D gene is named only where the DNA matches it firmly. Rows may omit the clone size; those that give it use once, few, many or a size class.

clone_size,v_call,j_call,d_call,cdr3_nt,cdr3_aa
.,TRBV6-5,TRBJ2-3,TRBD1,TGTGCCAGCAGAATGGGACAGGGGGGCACAGATACGCAGTATTTT,CASRMGQGGTDTQYF
.,TRBV3-1/TRBV3-2,TRBJ2-1,TRBD2,TGTGCCAGCAGCCAACAACTAGCGGGGAGGGGTGAGCAGTTCTTC,CASSQQLAGRGEQFF
.,TRBV2,TRBJ2-7,.,TGTGCCAGCACCTTCCGGGAGACCTACGAGCAGTACTTC,CASTFRETYEQYF
.,TRBV7-2,TRBJ2-5,TRBD2,TGTGCCAGCAGCCGTAGGACTAGCGGGGGTGGTTGGGAGACCCAGTACTTC,CASSRRTSGGGWETQYF
.,TRBV6-6,TRBJ2-3,TRBD2,TGTGCCACCGGCGGGGGGGCCCGAGGCACAGATACGCAGTATTTT,CATGGGARGTDTQYF
.,TRBV7-8,TRBJ2-1,TRBD2,TGTGCCAGCAGCTCACGGGACTATATAAATGAGCAGTTCTTC,CASSSRDYINEQFF
.,TRBV29-1,TRBJ1-1,.,TGCAGCGTTGAACTAGTCATGAACACTGAAGCTTTCTTT,CSVELVMNTEAFF
.,TRBV3-1/TRBV3-2,TRBJ2-1,.,TGTGCCAGCAGCCAGCTCTCAGGACAGAACAATGAGCAGTTCTTC,CASSQLSGQNNEQFF
.,TRBV19,TRBJ2-3,TRBD2,TGTGCCAGTAGTACGTATGGGACTAGCGGCCGCACAGATACGCAGTATTTT,CASSTYGTSGRTDTQYF
.,TRBV7-8,TRBJ2-3,.,TGTGCCAGCGCCGTGGGGGGGCGGGGCACAGATACGCAGTATTTT,CASAVGGRGTDTQYF
.,TRBV25-1,TRBJ2-1,TRBD2,TGTGCCAGCAGTGGGCGGGGGGGGTCGAGCTCCTACAATGAGCAGTTCTTC,CASSGRGGSSSYNEQFF
.,TRBV4-1,TRBJ1-1,.,TGCGCCAGCAGCCAACCCGTCCGCGGGGAGCCTGAAGCTTTCTTT,CASSQPVRGEPEAFF
.,TRBV28,TRBJ2-3,.,TGTGCCAGCAGTTTCATGCAGGTGTACACAGATACGCAGTATTTT,CASSFMQVYTDTQYF
.,TRBV7-3,TRBJ2-5,TRBD1,TGTGCCAGCAGCTTGGCCGCAGGGGGCCCAGAGACCCAGTACTTC,CASSLAAGGPETQYF
.,TRBV7-2,TRBJ1-1,.,TGTGCCAGCAGCCTAGTGCGTACGAACACTGAAGCTTTCTTT,CASSLVRTNTEAFF
.,TRBV3-1/TRBV3-2,TRBJ2-3,.,TGTGCCAGCAGCCAAGACCCCTCTGCGAGCACAGATACGCAGTATTTT,CASSQDPSASTDTQYF
.,TRBV6-5,TRBJ1-3,.,TGTGCCAGCTATTCCCACGGGGTCGGAAACACCATATATTTT,CASYSHGVGNTIYF
.,TRBV6-5,TRBJ1-6,.,TGTGCCAGCAGTTACGGGGCCAAGACGGCCTCACCCCTCCACTTT,CASSYGAKTASPLHF
.,TRBV23-1,TRBJ2-3,TRBD1,TGCGCCCATACGAACAGGGGACCAGATACGCAGTATTTT,CAHTNRGPDTQYF
.,TRBV5-5,TRBJ1-2,.,TGTGCCAGCAGCCAACAGGGTAACTATGGCTACACCTTC,CASSQQGNYGYTF
.,TRBV7-9,TRBJ1-6,TRBD1,TGTGCCAGCAGCCCCCGGACAGGGGGAAATTCACCCCTCCACTTT,CASSPRTGGNSPLHF
.,TRBV7-2,TRBJ1-6,TRBD1,TGTGCCAGCAGATCCCGGGGGACAGCTAATTCACCCCTCCACTTT,CASRSRGTANSPLHF
once,TRBV19,TRBJ2-2,.,TGTGCCAGTAGTAGTTCCGGGTGGTACACCGGGGAGCTGTTTTTT,CASSSSGWYTGELFF
.,TRBV5-1,TRBJ1-1,TRBD1,TGCGCCAGCAGCCCCGACAGGGTGAACACTGAAGCTTTCTTT,CASSPDRVNTEAFF
.,TRBV5-1,TRBJ1-1,.,TGCGCCAGCAGTGTTGTCTCGGGAAACACTGAAGCTTTCTTT,CASSVVSGNTEAFF
.,TRBV4-2,TRBJ1-3,.,TGTGCCAGCAGCCAAGATCAAACAGGGCTTGGAAACACCATATATTTT,CASSQDQTGLGNTIYF
.,TRBV5-1,TRBJ1-5,.,TGCGCCAGCAGCTTGGATGAGGGCGCGGGACAGCCCCAGCATTTT,CASSLDEGAGQPQHF
.,TRBV2,TRBJ1-5,TRBD1,TGTGCCAGCAGTACCAGGACAGGGGATATAAATCAGCCCCAGCATTTT,CASSTRTGDINQPQHF
.,TRBV24-1,TRBJ2-5,TRBD1,TGTGCCACCAGTGATCCTAACAGGGGAGATGAGACCCAGTACTTC,CATSDPNRGDETQYF
.,TRBV3-1/TRBV3-2,TRBJ1-6,TRBD1,TGTGCCAGCAGCCACGTTCGAGGCGGGACAGGTAATTCACCCCTCCACTTT,CASSHVRGGTGNSPLHF
.,TRBV6-1,TRBJ1-2,TRBD1,TGTGCCAGCAGTGAACGGTCAAGAGGGACAGGGGATGGCTACACCTTC,CASSERSRGTGDGYTF
.,TRBV29-1,TRBJ1-4,.,TGCAGCGTTCTCGGAGCTGCAACTAATGAAAAACTGTTTTTT,CSVLGAATNEKLFF
.,TRBV3-1/TRBV3-2,TRBJ1-2,TRBD1,TGTGCCAGCAGCCATCGGGACAGGGCTGGGGGCTACACCTTC,CASSHRDRAGGYTF
many,TRBV5-8,TRBJ1-2,.,TGTGCCAGCAGCCCCAACAGGGATGGCTACACCTTC,CASSPNRDGYTF
.,TRBV10-3,TRBJ2-7,TRBD1,TGTGCCATCAGTGGGACAGGCTTGGGAGAGCAGTACTTC,CAISGTGLGEQYF
.,TRBV7-2,TRBJ1-5,.,TGTGCCAGCAGCTTAATGGGGGGGGCGAGCAATCAGCCCCAGCATTTT,CASSLMGGASNQPQHF
.,TRBV28,TRBJ1-5,TRBD1,TGTGCCAGCAGTCCTATCGACAGGGGCGGAAATCAGCCCCAGCATTTT,CASSPIDRGGNQPQHF
.,TRBV28,TRBJ1-4,TRBD1,TGTGCCAGCAGTTTAAGACAGGGGGCCCCTAATGAAAAACTGTTTTTT,CASSLRQGAPNEKLFF
.,TRBV9,TRBJ2-3,TRBD2,TGTGCCAGCAGCTCCAGACTAGCGGGGGGCACAGATACGCAGTATTTT,CASSSRLAGGTDTQYF
.,TRBV15,TRBJ2-1,.,TGTGCCACCAGCCCCAAGACTAATAATGAGCAGTTCTTC,CATSPKTNNEQFF
.,TRBV2,TRBJ2-2,.,TGTGCCAGCAGGGTGGACTCAAACACCGGGGAGCTGTTTTTT,CASRVDSNTGELFF
few,TRBV6-6,TRBJ1-2,TRBD1,TGTGCCAGCAGTTACGCGTCCCGGGACAGGGATGGGACCTTC,CASSYASRDRDGTF
.,TRBV3-1/TRBV3-2,TRBJ1-3,.,TGTGCCAGCAGCCAAGTCCTAGGAAACACCATATATTTT,CASSQVLGNTIYF
.,TRBV7-6,TRBJ2-2,.,TGTGCCAGCAGCTTAGTCGACGGCGGCACCGGGGAGCTGTTTTTT,CASSLVDGGTGELFF